What follows are 23 T cell receptor beta chains derived from one specimen sequenced in a study of T cell repertoires in cytomegalovirus infection. TCRdb ran MiXCR on the reads and lists one entry per CDR3 protein. The sample carries a few hundred thousand distinct CDR3 sequences, around 27% recorded once. The sample was PBMCs. The receptors were sampled from a human donor in good health (CMV status not recorded). Some clones in this sample may be carry-over from other donors' samples.

This clonotype showed up just a few times. The chain links TRBV6-5 to TRBJ1-3; 11 bases align to TRBD1. Trimming removed 8 bases from V and 7 bases from J; junction bases left unmatched: 7. Germline V gene sequence: CDR1 MNHEY, CDR2 SVGAGI. The CDR3 length is 14 residues. In nucleotides, the CDR3 is TGTGCCAGCCGGACAGGGGGCCTCGCGAACACCATATATTTT. It specifies CASRTGGLANTIYF.

This clonotype was counted a few times. The rearrangement joins TRBV7-9 to TRBJ2-1; D possibly corresponds to TRBD2 (5 bases). CDR1 is SEHNR and CDR2 is FQNEAQ in the germline V gene (reference sequence). This CDR3 has 14 amino acids. Trimming stripped 0 bases from V and 5 bases from J, with 8 bases between. DNA for the CDR3: TGTGCCAGCAGCTTAGCTAGCGTTAACAATGAGCAGTTCTTC. Amino acids: CASSLASVNNEQFF.

The chain uses TRBV10-3 and TRBJ2-3; 12 bases are shared with TRBD2. Losses at the gene ends were 6 bases for V and 4 bases for J; bases not matched to a gene: 5. The CDR3 runs to 15 residues. CDR1 ENHRY and CDR2 SYGVKD come from the germline V gene. The CDR3 region has the DNA TGTGCCATCAGCCTACTAGCGGGAGGCCCAGATACGCAGTATTTT. Translation: CAISLLAGGPDTQYF.

This clonotype was seen only a few times. CDR3 region: CASPLRRGTRLSYEQYV. CDR3 nucleotide sequence: TGTGCCAGCCCCCTAAGGCGCGGGACTCGCCTCTCCTACGAGCAGTACGTC. This chain links TRBV6-8 with TRBJ2-7; TRBD2 might be the D (6 bases). With 8 bases removed from V and 0 bases from J, the gap between germline ends came to 23 bases. Germline CDR1 and CDR2: MNHGY and SAAAGT. The CDR3 loop spans 17 amino acids.

The V and J genes are TRBV10-2 and TRBJ2-1, with D perhaps TRBD1 (5 bases). Germline V gene data show CDR1 as WSHSY and CDR2 as SAAADI. The CDR3 covers 15 residues. Deletions cut 0 bases from V and 7 bases from J, with 13 bases between. The CDR3 is CASSESWGLGNEQFF. CDR3 bases: TGCGCCAGCAGTGAGTCCTGGGGCCTCGGAAATGAGCAGTTCTTC.

The sample holds many counts of this clonotype. The chain links TRBV12-3 or TRBV12-4 to TRBJ1-1; the match to TRBD1 covers 8 bases. V was clipped by 6 bases and J by 8 bases; unmatched bases: 5. The CDR3 spans 12 residues. The CDR3 loop reads CASRGQGLEAFF. For the CDR3, the DNA is TGTGCCAGCAGAGGACAGGGTTTGGAAGCTTTCTTT.

This clonotype was recorded many times. The chain carries TRBV7-6 and TRBJ1-6, with a tentative D call TRBD1 (5 bases). Germline CDR1 reads SGHVS; CDR2 reads FNYEAQ. V lost 1 base to trimming and J lost 7 bases, with 14 bases between them. The CDR3 spans 16 residues. The CDR3 DNA sequence: TGTGCCAGCAGCTTAGGGGGGAGCGTGGGAAATTCACCCCTCCACTTT. The encoded protein is CASSLGGSVGNSPLHF.

This clonotype was seen ten or more times. This rearrangement joins TRBV7-2 to TRBJ2-7; D call uncertain. This CDR3 contains 14 residues. Germline V gene data show CDR1 as SGHTA and CDR2 as FQGNSA. The V end lost 1 base, the J end lost 0 bases, and 7 bases lay between the germline ends. This CDR3 is CASSLVLGSYEQYF. CDR3 DNA sequence: TGTGCCAGCAGCTTAGTCCTTGGCTCCTACGAGCAGTACTTC. The full variable domain, in which reference TRBV7-2 and TRBJ2-7 provide the parts outside the CDR3, is GAGVSQSPSNKVTEKGKDVELRCDPISGHTALYWYRQSLGQGLEFLIYFQGNSAPDKSGLPSDRFSAERTGGSVSTLTIQRTQQEDSAVYLCASSLVLGSYEQYFGPGTRLTVT.

The chain employs TRBV28 and TRBJ1-5; D possibly corresponds to TRBD1 (6 bases). The CDR3 sequence is 14 residues long. The V gene lost 7 bases and the J gene lost 2 bases, with 12 bases spanning the gap. Germline V gives CDR1 MDHEN, CDR2 SYDVKM. Here the CDR3 DNA reads TGTGCCAGCATTGGGGACAACCGCAATCAGCCCCAGCATTTT. Its translation: CASIGDNRNQPQHF.

Details on this clonotype: A junction boundary mismatches the germline segment, possibly from a read error. The rearrangement joins TRBV2 to TRBJ2-2, with 7 bases aligning to TRBD1. The CDR3 is 14 amino acids. CDR1 and CDR2 (germline): SNHLY, FYNNEI. The CDR3 sequence: CASRGTFLTGELFF. As DNA, the CDR3 is TGTGCTAGCAGGGGGACATTTCTCACCGGGGAGCTGTTTTTT.

This clonotype came up a few times. The chain is built from TRBV6-2 or TRBV6-3 and TRBJ2-3; 9 nucleotides match TRBD2. V was pared by 5 bases and J by 7 bases, with 10 bases of the junction left unmatched. Germline CDR1 reads MNHEY; CDR2 reads SVGEGT. The CDR3 totals 15 residues. DNA of the CDR3: TGTGCCAGCAGTCCCGCAGGCGGGAGGGGTTATACGCAGTATTTT. This sequence encodes CASSPAGGRGYTQYF.

The chain carries TRBV30 and TRBJ2-7, with D perhaps TRBD1 (6 bases). Between the trimmed V and J ends, which lost 0 bases and 2 bases, there was a span of 11 bases. CDR1 and CDR2 (germline): GTSNPN, SVGIG (reference sequence). This CDR3 contains 14 residues. The chain's CDR3 is CAWSVPGQTYEQYV. The CDR3 nucleotides read TGTGCCTGGAGTGTACCCGGACAGACCTACGAGCAGTACGTC.

This clonotype was detected only a few times. The rearrangement links TRBV28 to TRBJ1-5; D gene unclear. V lost 8 bases to trimming and J lost 0 bases, with 5 bases between them. Germline CDR1 MDHEN, CDR2 SYDVKM. The CDR3 has 12 residues. The chain's CDR3 is CASAYSNQPQHF. CDR3 coding DNA: TGTGCCAGCGCTTATAGCAATCAGCCCCAGCATTTT.

This clonotype has just a few counts. This chain uses TRBV18 with TRBJ1-5, with D tentatively TRBD1 (5 bases). Germline V gives CDR1 KGHSH, CDR2 LQKENI. The V end was cut by 3 bases, the J end by 8 bases, with 14 bases between. The CDR3 consists of 14 residues. The CDR3 loop is CASSPRGVQEPQHF. The CDR3 nucleotides read TGTGCCAGCTCACCCCGAGGGGTGCAAGAGCCCCAGCATTTT.

This clonotype was seen a few times. This sequence joins TRBV9 and TRBJ2-1; tentative D call: TRBD1 (6 bases). V dropped 3 bases and J dropped 12 bases, with 10 bases sitting between them. The germline gives CDR1 SGDLS, CDR2 YYNGEE. The CDR3 extends over 11 amino acids. CDR3 loop: CASSATGRQFF. CDR3 coding DNA: TGTGCCAGCAGCGCAACAGGGAGGCAGTTCTTC.

Note on this clonotype: The junction shows a germline mismatch at one end, possibly a read error. The chain combines TRBV28 with TRBJ2-5; D remains unclear. Germline V CDR1 and CDR2: MDHEN, SYDVKM. CDR3 length: 11 residues. The CDR3, as DNA: TGTGCCAGCAGCTCTAGAGGCTTCGGGTGCTTC. Translated: CASSSRGFGCF.

In its sample, this clonotype was seen a few times. This chain joins TRBV7-2 and TRBJ2-3; weak D call: TRBD2 (5 bases). From germline, CDR1 is SGHTA and CDR2 FQGNSA. CDR3 length: 15 amino acids. Trimming removed 6 bases at V and 2 bases at J, with 15 bases between. CDR3 DNA sequence: TGTGCCAGCAGTAAGAGCGGATACTACACAGATACGCAGTATTTT. Amino acid sequence: CASSKSGYYTDTQYF.

This chain links TRBV20-1 with TRBJ1-5; the D gene is possibly TRBD1 (6 bases). Per the germline V gene, CDR1 is DFQATT and CDR2 is SNEGSKA (reference sequence). This CDR3 has 14 residues. Trimming cost V 2 bases and J 5 bases, with 13 bases left between them. CDR3 DNA: TGCAGTGCTAGAAGGGGGGGGGAAGATCAGCCCCAGCATTTT. Protein: CSARRGGEDQPQHF.

V and J are TRBV24-1 and TRBJ2-1; D assignment may be TRBD1 or TRBD2 (5 bases each). V was cut by 4 bases and J by 3 bases, with 9 bases left in between. Germline V CDR1 and CDR2: KGHDR, SFDVKD. The CDR3 runs to 14 residues. The CDR3 DNA sequence: TGTGCCACCAGTGACCGGGACGACTACAATGAGCAGTTCTTC. This translates into CATSDRDDYNEQFF.

This clonotype was found a few times. J is TRBJ2-1 and V is TRBV6-2 or TRBV6-3; 8 bases are a match to TRBD2. This CDR3 comprises 12 residues. Germline loops: CDR1 MNHEY, CDR2 SVGEGT. Losses at the gene ends were 2 bases for V and 15 bases for J; bases not matched to a gene: 6. For the CDR3, the DNA is TGTGCCAGCAGTTACGCGGGAGGCCGCCCGTTCTTC. It encodes CASSYAGGRPFF.

The V and J genes are TRBV7-9 and TRBJ2-7; D is undetermined. Germline assignment: CDR1 SEHNR and CDR2 FQNEAQ (reference sequence). Trimming removed 2 bases at V and 6 bases at J, with 5 bases between. The CDR3 contains 11 residues. CDR3 sequence: CASSLILEQYF. The CDR3 coding sequence is TGTGCCAGCAGCTTAATCCTCGAGCAGTACTTC.

To note about this clonotype: Just one base apart from a much larger clone, this may be a read error. The rearrangement links TRBV11-3 to TRBJ2-4; the D is unclear. The CDR3 covers 14 residues. Germline V gives CDR1 SGHNT, CDR2 YENEEA. Trimming removed 1 base at V and 3 bases at J, with 7 bases between. CDR3 in amino acids: CASSLGRNKNIQYF. CDR3 sequence (DNA): TGTGCCAGCAGCTTAGGACGGAACAAAAACATTCAGTACTTC.

This chain connects TRBV20-1 to TRBJ2-7; maybe TRBD2 (5 bases). Trimming cost V 0 bases and J 2 bases, with 14 bases left between them. The CDR3 is made up of 15 amino acids. Germline-derived CDR1 and CDR2 are DFQATT and SNEGSKA (reference sequence). CDR3 sequence (DNA): TGCAGTGCTAGAGATTGGCGTCGGGGAGCCTACGAGCAGTACTTC. This codes for CSARDWRRGAYEQYF.